The 14 T cell receptor beta chains reported below all come from one sample, sequenced in a study of blood T cell repertoires in COVID-19 (dated by TCRdb to 2018 to 2020). Libraries were made using the immunoSEQ multiplex PCR assay. TCRdb provides this immuneACCESS table in a form limited to in-frame rearrangements. Some clones are lacking; in checked studies, under half of them reflect an unresolved V gene, and why the rest are absent is not known. The sample profile shows hundreds of thousands of clones; 80% to 90% of them were found once. Clones ranked in the top ten supply 2.4% of the sample. The sequencing sample was made of PBMCs or T cells enriched from blood (not recorded which). Receptor source: a woman younger than 30 who had recovered from COVID-19.

The genes are TRBV18 and TRBJ2-3; 7 positions match TRBD2. V was clipped by 3 bases and J by 1 base; unmatched bases: 4. The length of the CDR3 is 15 residues. CDR1 KGHSH and CDR2 LQKENI come from the germline V gene. The CDR3 region is CASSPVRGGTDTQYF. Written as DNA, the CDR3 is TGTGCCAGCTCACCGGTCCGGGGGGGCACAGATACGCAGTATTTT.

This chain links TRBV2 with TRBJ2-2; D perhaps matches TRBD1 (5 bases). The CDR3 extends over 14 amino acids. The V end lost 7 bases, the J end lost 1 base, and 10 bases lay between the germline ends. Germline CDR1 is SNHLY and CDR2 is FYNNEI. The CDR3 DNA reads TGTGCCAGCACTCAGGGCCGGAACACCGGGGAGCTGTTTTTT. Amino acid sequence: CASTQGRNTGELFF.

The J gene is TRBJ2-2, the V gene TRBV11-3; 7 positions agree with TRBD2. The germline V gene has CDR1 SGHNT and CDR2 YENEEA. The V segment lost 5 bases and the J segment 11 bases; nucleotides outside the gene matches: 8. This CDR3 region has 13 residues. CDR3 DNA sequence: TGTGCCAGCAGCCCTATAACGGGGGGAGAGCTGTTTTTT. Amino acids: CASSPITGGELFF.

The V call is TRBV5-1, the J call TRBJ1-6; 8 nucleotides match TRBD1. The CDR3 is 14 amino acids. The J segment lost 9 bases and the V segment lost 4 bases, leaving 6 bases of the junction unmatched. Germline V gene lookup returns CDR1 SGHRS and CDR2 YFSETQ. The CDR3 loop reads CASSEGQAASPLHF. As DNA, the CDR3 is TGCGCCAGCAGCGAGGGACAGGCCGCTTCACCCCTCCACTTT.

V gene TRBV2 combines with J gene TRBJ1-5; maybe TRBD1 (5 bases). V gave up 2 bases and J gave up 6 bases, with 14 bases separating them. This CDR3 contains 15 residues. In germline, CDR1 is SNHLY, CDR2 FYNNEI. CDR3 DNA: TGTGCCAGCAGTGAAAGGTCCTTGCAGGGTCAGCCCCAGCATTTT. Residues: CASSERSLQGQPQHF.

This clone was recorded a few times. The J gene is TRBJ1-1, the V gene TRBV10-3; TRBD1 matches 8 bases. This CDR3 is 13 amino acids long. V gave up 3 bases and J gave up 9 bases; unmatched junction bases: 6. The germline CDR1 and CDR2 sequences are ENHRY and SYGVKD. Here the CDR3 reads CAISDRGLKKAFF. CDR3 sequence (DNA): TGTGCCATCAGTGACAGGGGGCTGAAGAAAGCTTTCTTT.

The chain couples TRBV27 to TRBJ2-7, with TRBD1 matching over 8 bases. The V gene end was trimmed by 5 bases and the J gene end by 6 bases; junction bases not matched to a gene: 3. The CDR3 loop spans 12 amino acids. CDR1 and CDR2 (germline): MNHEY, SMNVEV (reference sequence). The CDR3 DNA reads TGTGCCAGCAGTGCGACAGGGGTCGAGCAGTACTTC. This sequence encodes CASSATGVEQYF.

The V and J genes are TRBV30 and TRBJ1-3; unclear D gene. V shed 1 base and J shed 0 bases, with 16 bases lying between them. In germline, CDR1 is GTSNPN, CDR2 SVGIG (reference sequence). The CDR3 is made up of 17 amino acids. The CDR3 nucleotides are TGTGCCTGGAGTGGACCCCGCGGAGTTCACTCTGGAAACACCATATATTTT. It encodes CAWSGPRGVHSGNTIYF.

The chain recombines TRBV11-1 with TRBJ2-7, with TRBD1 identical over 7 bases. The germline V gene encodes CDR1 SGHAT and CDR2 FQDESV (reference sequence). V was clipped by 5 bases and J by 3 bases; unmatched bases: 10. The CDR3 consists of 15 residues. CDR3 coding DNA: TGTGCCAGCAGCCATACCCGGGACAGCCGCTACGAGCAGTACTTC. Amino acid sequence: CASSHTRDSRYEQYF.

This clone was recorded once. This chain uses TRBV6-6 with TRBJ1-4; 8 bases match TRBD1. CDR3 size: 15 residues. The trim removed 4 bases at V and 12 bases at J, leaving 13 bases unmatched. Germline V lookup: CDR1 MNHNY, CDR2 SVGAGI (reference sequence). DNA of the CDR3: TGTGCCAGCAGTTCCTCGACAGGGGAGCTCTCCGAACTGTTTTTT. Amino acids: CASSSSTGELSELFF.

This chain links TRBV27 with TRBJ1-5; D might be TRBD1 (5 bases). Germline CDR1 reads MNHEY; CDR2 reads SMNVEV (reference sequence). CDR3 length: 12 residues. The V end lost 8 bases, the J end lost 6 bases, and 11 bases lay between the germline ends. For the CDR3, the DNA is TGTGCCAGCCAAGAAAGGGGTCAGCCCCAGCATTTT. It encodes CASQERGQPQHF.

The chain combines TRBV7-8 with TRBJ1-2; TRBD1 might be the D (6 bases). Germline CDR1 reads SGHVS; CDR2 reads FQNEAQ. Trimming stripped 1 base from V and 1 base from J, with 10 bases between. The CDR3 sequence is 15 residues long. CDR3 bases: TGTGCCAGCAGCTTAGATACAGGGTTTAACTATGGCTACACCTTC. This encodes CASSLDTGFNYGYTF.

The genes are TRBV9 and TRBJ1-1; D remains ambiguous. Germline loops: CDR1 SGDLS, CDR2 YYNGEE. Trimming took 3 bases from V and 11 from J, leaving 17 bases between them. This CDR3 contains 13 residues. The CDR3 sequence: CASSGQVEGEAFF. CDR3 coding DNA: TGTGCCAGCAGCGGACAAGTGGAGGGCGAGGCTTTCTTT.

The chain employs TRBV25-1 and TRBJ2-5; 13 nucleotides align to TRBD2. Per the germline V gene, CDR1 is MGHDK and CDR2 is SYGVNS. V was clipped by 2 bases and J by 3 bases; unmatched bases: 6. This CDR3 spans 17 amino acids. The CDR3, as DNA: TGTGCCAGCAGTGAAGTGCAGGGACTAGCGGGGAAAGAGACCCAGTACTTC. Translation gives CASSEVQGLAGKETQYF.